Shown below are 28 T cell receptor beta chains from a single sample sequenced in a study of T cells expressing NK-cell markers. TCRdb re-analyzed the 5' RACE reads; it lists each CDR3 protein once, without DNA. Recorded here are about 440,000 distinct CDR3 sequences; the top ten clones represent roughly 8%. The sample taken for sequencing was blood T cells: a sorted CD56 or NKG2C T cell subset, CD4+ or CD8+ T cells, or bulk PBMC T cells (not recorded which). The receptors were sampled from a woman aged 18 to 75 in good health.

The V call is TRBV6-2 or TRBV6-3, the J call TRBJ2-5; TCRdb returns TRBD1, unconfirmable since there is no DNA. The CDR3 totals 14 residues. Per germline, CDR1 MNHEY and CDR2 SVGEGT. This CDR3 is CASSLVGQGETQYF.

This rearrangement joins TRBV30 to TRBJ2-7; the D call of TRBD1 rests on TCRdb alone, since no DNA is present to check it. The length of the CDR3 is 15 residues. CDR1 is GTSNPN, CDR2 SVGIG, per germline (reference sequence). The CDR3 spells CAWSAPTGLDYEQYF.

The genes are TRBV6-1 and TRBJ1-2; TCRdb's D gene call, TRBD1, goes unchecked for lack of DNA. The length of the CDR3 is 13 residues. Per germline, CDR1 MNHNS and CDR2 SASEGT. CDR3 protein: CASSRQENYGYTF.

The chain combines TRBV20-1 with TRBJ2-2; TCRdb lists TRBD2, though no DNA is available to test this call. Germline assignment: CDR1 DFQATT and CDR2 SNEGSKA (reference sequence). The CDR3 is 16 residues long. The CDR3 spells CSARASGSPKTGELFF.

V is TRBV25-1 and J is TRBJ2-1; TCRdb designates TRBD2, a call that cannot be tested without DNA. The CDR3 length is 14 residues. Germline V gene sequence: CDR1 MGHDK, CDR2 SYGVNS. CDR3 in amino acids: CASSALAPHNEQFF. The variable domain in full, with the rest retrieved from reference TRBV25-1 and TRBJ2-1, is EADIYQTPRYLVIGTGKKITLECSQTMGHDKMYWYQQDPGMELHLIHYSYGVNSTEKGDLSSESTVSRIRTEHFPLTLESARPSHTSQYLCASSALAPHNEQFFGPGTRLTVL.

V gene TRBV6-1 combines with J gene TRBJ1-5. The CDR3 loop spans 15 amino acids. Germline CDR1 is MNHNS and CDR2 is SASEGT. The CDR3 spells CASRPQGGRNQPQHF.

The chain recombines TRBV29-1 with TRBJ2-7. Germline V CDR1 and CDR2: SQVTM, ANQGSEA. The CDR3 runs 12 residues. The CDR3: CSVGQSSYEQYF.

V is TRBV7-9 and J is TRBJ2-1; there is no DNA to check the TCRdb D call of TRBD2. Germline V gene data show CDR1 as SEHNR and CDR2 as FQNEAQ (reference sequence). The CDR3 runs 14 residues. CDR3 residues: CASSYGTSFNEQFF.

The V and J genes are TRBV5-1 and TRBJ2-3; with no DNA, the TCRdb D assignment of TRBD2 cannot be verified. CDR1 and CDR2 (germline): SGHRS, YFSETQ. The CDR3 is 16 amino acids. CDR3 protein: CASSPHSGGSTDTQYF.

The chain combines TRBV18 with TRBJ2-2; the D gene TCRdb calls, TRBD2, cannot be checked with no DNA. Germline V gives CDR1 KGHSH, CDR2 LQKENI. The CDR3 is 16 amino acids. The CDR3 is CASSPQRGSTSGELFF.

The chain carries TRBV2 and TRBJ1-1. Germline V gene sequence: CDR1 SNHLY, CDR2 FYNNEI. CDR3 length equals 14 residues. The CDR3 sequence is CASNNLGVAFGAFF. Combining the CDR3 with reference TRBV2 and TRBJ1-1 gives the whole variable domain EPEVTQTPSHQVTQMGQEVILRCVPISNHLYFYWYRQILGQKVEFLVSFYNNEISEKSEIFDDQFSVERPDGSNFTLKIRSTKLEDSAMYFCASNNLGVAFGAFFGQGTRLTVV.

The rearrangement uses TRBV7-3 and TRBJ2-7; TCRdb indicates TRBD1, and absent DNA this call remains unverified. The CDR3 is made up of 15 amino acids. The V gene's germline CDR1 is SGHTA and CDR2 FQGTGA. CDR3 loop: CASSFGGSVGYEQYF.

The gene calls are TRBV28 and TRBJ1-5; TCRdb picks TRBD1, but there is no DNA to check that call. Germline values: CDR1 MDHEN, CDR2 SYDVKM. The CDR3 extends over 13 amino acids. The chain's CDR3 is CATRGTVNQPQHF.

The chain recombines TRBV7-2 with TRBJ2-5; TCRdb selects TRBD1, and the lack of DNA leaves this call unchecked. Per the germline V gene, CDR1 is SGHTA and CDR2 is FQGNSA. The CDR3 extends over 15 amino acids. CDR3 in amino acids: CASSLTGGIKETQYF.

The chain combines TRBV12-3 or TRBV12-4 with TRBJ1-4; the D call of TRBD1 rests on TCRdb alone, since no DNA is present to check it. This CDR3 spans 17 amino acids. CDR3 residues: CASSSAPGGATNEKLFF.

The CDR3 protein is CASSLVPQGPAADTQYF. The V call is TRBV5-5, the J call TRBJ2-3; the D gene TCRdb calls, TRBD1, cannot be checked with no DNA. The CDR3 consists of 17 residues. CDR1 and CDR2 from the germline V gene are SGHKS and YYEKEE (reference sequence).

The V and J genes are TRBV4-3 and TRBJ2-1; TCRdb lists TRBD2, though no DNA is available to test this call. The CDR3 is 16 amino acids. Per the germline V gene, CDR1 is LGHNA and CDR2 is YSLEER. The CDR3 sequence: CASSQPLADPYNEQFF.

This rearrangement joins TRBV20-1 to TRBJ2-3. CDR3 length equals 13 residues. Germline CDR1 is DFQATT and CDR2 is SNEGSKA (reference sequence). The CDR3 sequence: CSANYEKTDTQYF.

CDR3 residues: CSAPRDRNNEKLFF. The rearrangement joins TRBV20-1 to TRBJ1-4; there is no DNA to check the TCRdb D call of TRBD1. Germline V gene lookup returns CDR1 DFQATT and CDR2 SNEGSKA (reference sequence). This CDR3 is built from 14 residues.

The V gene is TRBV5-1, the J gene TRBJ2-3; TCRdb calls TRBD1, which cannot be checked without DNA. The germline gives CDR1 SGHRS, CDR2 YFSETQ. The CDR3 runs 15 residues. The CDR3 here is CASSLQGPSTDTQYF.

The V gene is TRBV6-5, the J gene TRBJ2-2. In germline, CDR1 is MNHEY, CDR2 SVGAGI. The CDR3 covers 12 residues. CDR3 protein: CASSYDWGELFF.

The CDR3 is CASSLGVAGGGEQFF. The chain is built from TRBV7-8 and TRBJ2-1; the D call from TCRdb, TRBD2, cannot be confirmed without DNA. This CDR3 has 15 amino acids. The germline V gene has CDR1 SGHVS and CDR2 FQNEAQ.

This chain uses TRBV20-1 with TRBJ2-5; lacking DNA, the TRBD2 call made by TCRdb goes unchecked. There are 11 residues in the CDR3. Germline loops: CDR1 DFQATT, CDR2 SNEGSKA (reference sequence). CDR3 in amino acids: CSADSKETQYF.

This chain links TRBV28 with TRBJ2-5; lacking DNA, the TRBD1 call made by TCRdb goes unchecked. The CDR3 has 15 residues. The germline V gene has CDR1 MDHEN and CDR2 SYDVKM. CDR3 protein: CASSFVGALQETQYF.

CDR3 sequence: CASSPAVLQGTSGYTF. The chain employs TRBV5-5 and TRBJ1-2; no DNA is available, so the TRBD1 call from TCRdb remains unchecked. The CDR3 sequence is 16 residues long. Germline CDR1 is SGHKS and CDR2 is YYEKEE (reference sequence).

The chain employs TRBV7-2 and TRBJ2-7; the TCRdb D gene call, TRBD1, has no DNA to confirm it. The CDR3 is 15 residues long. Germline values: CDR1 SGHTA, CDR2 FQGNSA. The CDR3 here is CASSYVSGPGAEQYF.

The J gene is TRBJ2-3, the V gene TRBV4-3; lacking DNA, the TRBD1 call made by TCRdb goes unchecked. Germline values: CDR1 LGHNA, CDR2 YSLEER. The CDR3 is 14 amino acids. CDR3 region: CASSLWGDTGTQYF.

V usage is TRBV6-1 and J usage is TRBJ1-1; TCRdb proposes TRBD1, but this gene call is untestable without DNA. Germline CDR1 and CDR2: MNHNS and SASEGT. The CDR3 spans 15 residues. Here the CDR3 reads CASIPLGELNTEAFF.